This note documents a single T cell receptor beta chain sequence. V trimming: 3 bases; J trimming: 2 bases; junction bases outside the gene matches: 5. The CDR3 extends over 15 amino acids. Per the germline V gene, CDR1 is DFQATT and CDR2 is SNEGSKA (reference sequence). Using a J-beta primer mix together with a sample-barcoded 5' primer, a second PCR was run for roughly 6 to 12 cycles. One entry per CDR3 protein results from TCRdb running MiXCR on the 5' RACE reads. The sample lists some 1,000,000 distinct CDR3 sequences, approximately 25% occurring once. The sample belongs to a study of blood T cells in healthy people across ages. These data are also associated with another study on T cells of mothers and their children.

The sequenced sample consisted of blood. The chain has TRBV20-1 and TRBJ2-5; 11 bases are shared with TRBD1. This TCR was sampled from a girl aged 2 to 10 in good health. CDR3 loop: CSARPGDRGQETQYF. The DNA for the CDR3 is TGCAGTGCTAGGCCCGGGGACAGGGGGCAAGAGACCCAGTACTTC.